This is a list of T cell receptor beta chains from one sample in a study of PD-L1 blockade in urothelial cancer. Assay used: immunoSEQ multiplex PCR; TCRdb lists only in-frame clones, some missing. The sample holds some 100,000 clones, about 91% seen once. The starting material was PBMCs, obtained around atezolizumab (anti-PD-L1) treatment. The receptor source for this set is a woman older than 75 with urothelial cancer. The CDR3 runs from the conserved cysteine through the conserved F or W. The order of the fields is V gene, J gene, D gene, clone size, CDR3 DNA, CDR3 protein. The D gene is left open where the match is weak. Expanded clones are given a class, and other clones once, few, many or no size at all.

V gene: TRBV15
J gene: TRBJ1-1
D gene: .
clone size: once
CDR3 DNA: TGTGCCACCAGCAGAGGGGCAGGGGCCGGCACTGAAGCTTTCTTT
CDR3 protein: CATSRGAGAGTEAFF

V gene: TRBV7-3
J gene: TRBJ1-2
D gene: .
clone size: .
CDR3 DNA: TGTGCCAGCAGCTTAAGTTTCAGGTACTATGGCTACACCTTC
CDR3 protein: CASSLSFRYYGYTF

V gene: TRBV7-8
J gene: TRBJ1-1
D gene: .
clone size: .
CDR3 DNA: TGTGCCAGCCCCAAATTAGGGGCTTTGAACACTGAAGCTTTCTTT
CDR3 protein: CASPKLGALNTEAFF

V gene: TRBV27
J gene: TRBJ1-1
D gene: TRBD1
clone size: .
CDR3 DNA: TGTGCCAGCAGGGACAGGGTCACTGAAGCTTTCTTT
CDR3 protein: CASRDRVTEAFF

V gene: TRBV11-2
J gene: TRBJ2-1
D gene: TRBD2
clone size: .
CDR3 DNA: TGTGCCAGCACCGTCCTCCTAGCGGGAGGTCGCAATGAGCAGTTCTTC
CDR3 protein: CASTVLLAGGRNEQFF

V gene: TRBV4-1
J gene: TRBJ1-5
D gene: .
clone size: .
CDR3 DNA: TGCGCCAGCAGCCAGGGCATAAATGGGCCCCAGCATTTT
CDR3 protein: CASSQGINGPQHF

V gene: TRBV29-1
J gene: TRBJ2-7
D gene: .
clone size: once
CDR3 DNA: TGCAGCGTTGTAGAACTAGCAGGCGAGCAGTACTTC
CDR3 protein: CSVVELAGEQYF

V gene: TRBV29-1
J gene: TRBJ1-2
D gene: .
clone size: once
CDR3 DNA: TGCAGCGTTGATACAGGAAACTATGGCTACACCTTC
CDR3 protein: CSVDTGNYGYTF

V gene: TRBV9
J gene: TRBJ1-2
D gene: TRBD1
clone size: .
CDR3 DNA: TGTGCCAGCAGCAGCCAAGGACAGGGAGCAGGCTATGGCTACACCTTC
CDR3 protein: CASSSQGQGAGYGYTF

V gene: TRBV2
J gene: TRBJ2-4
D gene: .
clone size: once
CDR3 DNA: TGTGCCAGCAGTGAACGGGGTACACGTTTAGCCAAAAACATTCAGTACTTC
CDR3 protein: CASSERGTRLAKNIQYF

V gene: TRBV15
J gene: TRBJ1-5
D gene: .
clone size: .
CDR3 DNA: TGTGCCACCAGCAGTACAGGAAATCAGCCCCAGCATTTT
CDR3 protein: CATSSTGNQPQHF

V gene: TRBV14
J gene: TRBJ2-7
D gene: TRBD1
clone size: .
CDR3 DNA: TGTGCCAGCAGCGTACCGGGACAGGGCTACGAGCAGTACTTC
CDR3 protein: CASSVPGQGYEQYF

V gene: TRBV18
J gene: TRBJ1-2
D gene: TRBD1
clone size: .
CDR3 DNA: TGTGCCAGCTCACCAGGGACAGGGCGGGGCTACACCTTC
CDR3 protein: CASSPGTGRGYTF

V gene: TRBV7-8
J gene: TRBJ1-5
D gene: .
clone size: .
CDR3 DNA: TGTGCCAGCAGCACACACCAGGGATTAAGCAATCAGCCCCAGCATTTT
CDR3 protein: CASSTHQGLSNQPQHF

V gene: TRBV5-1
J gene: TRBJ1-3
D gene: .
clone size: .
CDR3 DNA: TGCGCCAGCAGCCTTGGTTCTGGGGCAGGAAACACCATATATTTT
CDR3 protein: CASSLGSGAGNTIYF

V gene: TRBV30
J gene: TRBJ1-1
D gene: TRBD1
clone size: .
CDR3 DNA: TGTGCCTGGGGTGGACAGGGGTGGATCACTGAAGCTTTCTTT
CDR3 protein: CAWGGQGWITEAFF

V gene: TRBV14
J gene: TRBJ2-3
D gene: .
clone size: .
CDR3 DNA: TGTGCCAGCAGCCGTGTCGGGATAGGAGTCACAGATACGCAGTATTTT
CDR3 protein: CASSRVGIGVTDTQYF

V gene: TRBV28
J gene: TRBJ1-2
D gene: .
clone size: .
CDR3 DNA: TGTGCCAGCAGTACAGGGTTCCCATATGGCTACACCTTC
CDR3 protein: CASSTGFPYGYTF

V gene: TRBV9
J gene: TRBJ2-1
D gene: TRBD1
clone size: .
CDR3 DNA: TGTGCCAGCACTCAACAGGGGGCGCGGGATGAGCAGTTCTTC
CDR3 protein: CASTQQGARDEQFF

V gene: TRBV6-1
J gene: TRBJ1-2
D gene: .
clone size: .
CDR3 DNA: TGTGCCAGCAGTGAACCAGGACAGAAACCTAACTATGGCTACACCTTC
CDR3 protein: CASSEPGQKPNYGYTF

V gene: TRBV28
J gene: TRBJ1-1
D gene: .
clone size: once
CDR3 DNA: TGTGCCAGCAGTGCTGGCGGGGCGTGGAGGGAAGCTTTCTTT
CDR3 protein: CASSAGGAWREAFF

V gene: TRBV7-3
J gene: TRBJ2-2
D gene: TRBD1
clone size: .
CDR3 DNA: TGTGCCAGCAGCCCCCGGGGCAGGGGGCAAGACACCGGGGAGCTGTTTTTT
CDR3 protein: CASSPRGRGQDTGELFF

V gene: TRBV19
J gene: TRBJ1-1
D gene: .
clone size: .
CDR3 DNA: TGTGCCAGTAGGGACTCGAGTATCATGAACACTGAAGCTTTCTTT
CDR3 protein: CASRDSSIMNTEAFF

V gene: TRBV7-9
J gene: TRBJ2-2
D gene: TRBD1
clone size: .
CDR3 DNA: TGTGCCAGCAGCTTAACCGGGACAGGGGGCGGGGAGCTGTTTTTT
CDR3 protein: CASSLTGTGGGELFF

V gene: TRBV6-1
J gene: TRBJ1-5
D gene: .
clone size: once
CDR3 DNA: TGTGCCAGCAGTGGAGGGGGTTGGGACCTTAGCAATCAGCCCCAGCATTTT
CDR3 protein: CASSGGGWDLSNQPQHF

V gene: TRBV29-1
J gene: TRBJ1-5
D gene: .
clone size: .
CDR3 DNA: TGCAGCGTTGAGCAGGGAGGTCAGCCCCAGCATTTT
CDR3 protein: CSVEQGGQPQHF

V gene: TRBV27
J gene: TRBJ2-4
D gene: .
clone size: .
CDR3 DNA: TGTGCCAGCAGTCCATTAGCCAAAAACATTCAGTACTTC
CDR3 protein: CASSPLAKNIQYF

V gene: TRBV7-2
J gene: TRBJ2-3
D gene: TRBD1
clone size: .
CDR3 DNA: TGTGCCAGCAGCCAAATGACAGGGCCCTCAGATACGCAGTATTTT
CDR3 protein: CASSQMTGPSDTQYF

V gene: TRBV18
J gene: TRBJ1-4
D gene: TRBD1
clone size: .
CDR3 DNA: TGTGCCAGCTCACCACCCGGGACAGCCCTTAATGAAAAACTGTTTTTT
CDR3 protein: CASSPPGTALNEKLFF

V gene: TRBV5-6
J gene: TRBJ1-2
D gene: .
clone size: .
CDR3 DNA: TGTGCCAGCAGCTTGGGTGGTGCGGGGAACTATGGCTACACCTTC
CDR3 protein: CASSLGGAGNYGYTF

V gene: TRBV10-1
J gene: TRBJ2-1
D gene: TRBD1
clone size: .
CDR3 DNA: TGCGCCAGCAGTGGGGCAGGGGGCGCCAGGTCCAATGAGCAGTTCTTC
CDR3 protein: CASSGAGGARSNEQFF

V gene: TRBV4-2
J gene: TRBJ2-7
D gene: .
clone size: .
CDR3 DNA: TGTGCCAGCAGCCTCGCGGGGACAGAGGGGGAGCAGTACTTC
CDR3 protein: CASSLAGTEGEQYF

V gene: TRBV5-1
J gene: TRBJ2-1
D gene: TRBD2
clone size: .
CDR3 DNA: TGCGCCAGCAGTGCGGGAGGGGAGTACAATGAGCAGTTCTTC
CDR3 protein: CASSAGGEYNEQFF

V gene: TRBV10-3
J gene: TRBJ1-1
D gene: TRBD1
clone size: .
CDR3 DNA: TGTGCCATCAGTGATCCCGGGACAGTGAACACTGAAGCTTTCTTT
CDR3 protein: CAISDPGTVNTEAFF

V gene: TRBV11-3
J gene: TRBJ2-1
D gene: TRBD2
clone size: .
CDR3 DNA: TGTGCCAGCAGTCTTAGCGGGAGGGCCTCCTACAATGAGCAGTTCTTC
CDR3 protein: CASSLSGRASYNEQFF

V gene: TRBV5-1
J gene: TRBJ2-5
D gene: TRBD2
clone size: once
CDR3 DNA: TGCGCCAGCAGCCGAGCGGGAGGCATCCAAGAGACCCAGTACTTC
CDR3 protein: CASSRAGGIQETQYF

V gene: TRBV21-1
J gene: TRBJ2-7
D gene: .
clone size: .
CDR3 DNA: TGTGCCAGCTCGGAGGGAATCAGGTCCTACGAGCAGTACTTC
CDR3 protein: CASSEGIRSYEQYF

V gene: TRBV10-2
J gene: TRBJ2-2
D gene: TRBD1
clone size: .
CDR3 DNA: TGCGCCAGCAGAGGGACAGGGGGCCGGAACGGGGAGCTGTTTTTT
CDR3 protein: CASRGTGGRNGELFF

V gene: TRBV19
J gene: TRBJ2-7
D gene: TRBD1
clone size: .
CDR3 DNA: TGTGCCAGTAGTAAGGGGGACAGCACCTACGAGCAGTACTTC
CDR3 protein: CASSKGDSTYEQYF

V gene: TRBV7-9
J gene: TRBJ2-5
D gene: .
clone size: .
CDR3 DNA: TGTGCCAGCAGCTCCGGCGGCGGGCAAGAGACCCAGTACTTC
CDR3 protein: CASSSGGGQETQYF

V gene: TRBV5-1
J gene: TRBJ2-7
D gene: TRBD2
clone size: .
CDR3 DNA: TGCGCCAGCAGCCGGACTAGCGGGGGATCCTACGAGCAGTACTTC
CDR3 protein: CASSRTSGGSYEQYF

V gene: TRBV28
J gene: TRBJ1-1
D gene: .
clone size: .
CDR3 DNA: TGTGCCAGCAGTTTCGCGGGCCGGTACATGAACACTGAAGCTTTCTTT
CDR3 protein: CASSFAGRYMNTEAFF

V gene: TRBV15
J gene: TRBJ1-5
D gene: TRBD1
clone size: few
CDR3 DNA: TGTGCCACCAGCAGACCTTCCACCACAGGGGATCAGCCCCAGCATTTT
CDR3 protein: CATSRPSTTGDQPQHF

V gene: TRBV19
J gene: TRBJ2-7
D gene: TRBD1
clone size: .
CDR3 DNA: TGTGCCAGTAAACAACCGGGACAGGGGGCCGAGCAGTACTTC
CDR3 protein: CASKQPGQGAEQYF

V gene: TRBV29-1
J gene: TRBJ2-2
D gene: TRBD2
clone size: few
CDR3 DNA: TGCAGCGTAGCGGGACTAGCGGGATGGAACACCGGGGAGCTGTTTTTT
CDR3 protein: CSVAGLAGWNTGELFF

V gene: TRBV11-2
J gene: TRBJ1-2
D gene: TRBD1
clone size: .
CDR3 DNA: TGTGCCAGCAGCCGAAATGGACAGGAAAATAAAGGCGGCTACACCTTC
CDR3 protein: CASSRNGQENKGGYTF